The entry that follows covers one T cell receptor (beta chain) sequence. Germline V lookup: CDR1 LNHDA, CDR2 SQIVND (reference sequence). With 5 bases clipped from V and 6 bases from J, the junction kept 9 bases outside the gene matches. The CDR3 is made up of 15 amino acids. The source of the sample is a study of molecular identifiers for immune sequencing clone quantification. One entry per CDR3 protein, called by TCRdb with MiXCR from the PCR reads. The sample yields about 97,000 distinct CDR3 sequences, roughly 24% seen once. The chain combines TRBV19 with TRBJ2-1; 8 bases match TRBD2. The sample consisted of naive CD8+ T cells from blood, with Jurkat cell RNA spiked in. Specified subset: FACS-sorted CD8+CD4-CCR7+CD45RA+ naive T cells. This TCR was recovered from a human donor in good health. Some libraries in this study had Jurkat cell RNA spiked in. The CDR3 region is CASSRGTRGINEQFF. DNA of the CDR3: TGTGCCAGTAGTCGCGGGACTAGGGGGATCAATGAGCAGTTCTTC. Full variable domain (rest looked up from reference TRBV19 and TRBJ2-1): DGGITQSPKYLFRKEGQNVTLSCEQNLNHDAMYWYRQDPGQGLRLIYYSQIVNDFQKGDIAEGYSVSREKKESFPLTVTSAQKNPTAFYLCASSRGTRGINEQFFGPGTRLTVL.